This T cell receptor beta chain derives from a study of blood T cell repertoires in COVID-19. Study overall: Nucleic acid was either cDNA or gDNA, and it came from T cells, B-cell-depleted T cells, or PBMCs.

Only in-frame clones appear in the TCRdb table, and some are missing; sequencing was by immunoSEQ multiplex PCR. Here the sample spans 90,000 to 120,000 clones, roughly 90% being singletons. Germline lookup yields CDR1 LNHDA and CDR2 SQIVND (reference sequence). This CDR3 spans 15 amino acids. Trimming pared 3 bases from V and 7 bases from J, leaving 15 bases between. The sequenced material came from peripheral blood. The TCR was taken from a man aged 40-55 years with active or convalescent COVID-19. The gene calls are TRBV19 and TRBJ2-2; no definite D call. CDR3 nucleotide sequence: TGTGCCAGTAGTATTGGCACACCTTTTCTCGGGGAGCTGTTTTTT. Translation gives CASSIGTPFLGELFF.